A selection of T cell receptor beta chains follows, all from one sample in a study of neurological immune-mediated disorders. TCRdb reprocessed the 5' RACE reads with MiXCR, giving one entry per CDR3 protein. The sample has roughly 32,000 distinct CDR3 sequences; 3.5% to 4% are singletons. Input material: PBMCs. The receptors derive from a man aged 30 to 45 with multiple sclerosis. CDR3s include the opening cysteine and the closing phenylalanine or tryptophan. Each record gives: V gene, CDR3 length, D gene, J gene, clone size, CDR3 protein, CDR3 DNA. D genes are given only for firm matches. Size tells how often a clone was seen (once, few, many) or the class of an expanded clone, and some rows leave it out.

TRBV5-5	16	.	TRBJ1-5	few	CASSLASAGSNQPQNF	TGTGCCAGCAGCTTGGCCTCGGCGGGGAGCAATCAGCCCCAGAATTTT
TRBV4-3	13	.	TRBJ2-5	many	CASSQRTGETQYF	TGCGCCAGCAGCCAGCGCACAGGGGAGACCCAGTACTTC
TRBV18	12	TRBD1	TRBJ1-2	.	CASGPGQGGYTF	TGTGCCAGCGGACCGGGACAGGGAGGCTACACCTTC
TRBV6-2/TRBV6-3	11	.	TRBJ2-3	many	CASRHTDTQYF	TGTGCCAGCAGGCACACAGATACGCAGTATTTT
TRBV7-8	17	.	TRBJ2-1	many	CASSPPTKTSGTNEQFF	TGTGCCAGCAGCCCTCCTACCAAGACTTCAGGGACCAATGAGCAGTTCTTC
TRBV7-2	15	TRBD1	TRBJ1-2	many	CASSPRQGADYGYTF	TGTGCCAGCAGCCCCAGACAGGGGGCGGACTATGGCTACACCTTC
TRBV7-9	14	TRBD1	TRBJ2-7	many	CASSAGQGHYEQYF	TGTGCCAGCAGCGCAGGACAGGGACACTACGAGCAGTACTTC
TRBV20-1	13	.	TRBJ1-4	many	CSARDHTEEKLFF	TGCAGTGCTAGAGATCACACGGAGGAAAAACTGTTTTTT
TRBV6-5	16	TRBD1	TRBJ2-7	many	CASSHAGTGGDYEQYF	TGTGCCAGCAGTCACGCGGGGACAGGGGGGGACTACGAGCAGTACTTC
TRBV3-1	13	.	TRBJ1-6	many	CASSQLANSPLHF	TGTGCCAGCAGCCAATTAGCTAATTCACCCCTCCACTTT
TRBV9	18	TRBD2	TRBJ2-5	many	CASSPPELIAGGVETQYF	TGTGCCAGCAGCCCACCCGAATTAATAGCGGGGGGGGTGGAGACCCAGTACTTC
TRBV27	15	.	TRBJ2-7	many	CASSERDSTYYEQYF	TGTGCCAGCAGTGAACGGGACTCAACTTACTACGAGCAGTACTTC
TRBV12-3/TRBV12-4	15	TRBD1	TRBJ2-7	many	CASSLLGQGAGEQYF	TGTGCCAGCAGTTTACTTGGACAGGGGGCGGGGGAGCAGTACTTC
TRBV10-2	14	.	TRBJ2-2	many	CAGLKGVTGGELFF	TGCGCCGGATTAAAAGGGGTTACCGGAGGGGAGCTGTTTTTT
TRBV20-1	14	.	TRBJ2-7	many	CSARDRTLLYEQYF	TGCAGTGCTAGAGATCGGACACTTCTCTACGAGCAGTACTTC
TRBV7-7	15	.	TRBJ2-2	many	CASSLFPGDTGELFF	TGTGCTAGCAGCTTATTTCCAGGGGACACCGGGGAGCTGTTTTTT